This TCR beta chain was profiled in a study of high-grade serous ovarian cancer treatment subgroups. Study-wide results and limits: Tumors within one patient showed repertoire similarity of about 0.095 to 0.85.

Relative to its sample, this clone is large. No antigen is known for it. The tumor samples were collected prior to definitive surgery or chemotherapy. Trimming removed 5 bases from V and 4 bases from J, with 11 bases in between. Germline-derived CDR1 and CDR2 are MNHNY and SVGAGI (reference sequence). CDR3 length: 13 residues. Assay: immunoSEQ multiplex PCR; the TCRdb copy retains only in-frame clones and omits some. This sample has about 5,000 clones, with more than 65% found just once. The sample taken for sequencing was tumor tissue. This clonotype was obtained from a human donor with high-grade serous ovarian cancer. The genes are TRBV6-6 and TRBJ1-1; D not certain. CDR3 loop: CASSHMGVTEAFF. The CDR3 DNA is TGTGCCAGCAGTCACATGGGAGTCACTGAAGCTTTCTTT.